The 30 T cell receptor beta chains given below trace back to one sample, sequenced in a study of blood T cell repertoires in COVID-19. Assay: immunoSEQ multiplex PCR; the TCRdb copy retains only in-frame clones and omits some. The sample yields 200,000 to 300,000 clones, around 84% seen once. The sample comprised peripheral blood. The origin of the receptors is a man aged 35-49 years who had recovered from COVID-19.

The chain joins TRBV30 to TRBJ2-7; D is possibly TRBD2 (6 bases). The V gene lost 3 bases and the J gene lost 7 bases, with 13 bases spanning the gap. The CDR3 is 12 residues long. From germline, CDR1 is GTSNPN and CDR2 SVGIG (reference sequence). The CDR3 sequence is CAWSVAGTEQYF. CDR3 bases: TGTGCCTGGAGCGTTGCCGGGACTGAGCAGTACTTC.

This clone was seen just once. V gene TRBV25-1 combines with J gene TRBJ2-3; 9 positions match TRBD1. Per germline, CDR1 MGHDK and CDR2 SYGVNS. Trimming removed 5 bases from V and 0 bases from J; junction bases left unmatched: 9. The CDR3 length is 17 residues. The DNA for the CDR3 is TGTGCCAGCAGTACAAGTTTAGGACAGGGGAGCACAGATACGCAGTATTTT. Translated, it gives CASSTSLGQGSTDTQYF.

The rearrangement joins TRBV7-2 to TRBJ2-3; D not certain. V gave up 6 bases and J gave up 2 bases, with 12 bases separating them. Germline lookup yields CDR1 SGHTA and CDR2 FQGNSA. The CDR3 runs to 14 residues. The CDR3 coding sequence is TGTGCCAGCAGGAGGATGGGTTACACAGATACGCAGTATTTT. Protein: CASRRMGYTDTQYF.

The chain has TRBV6-5 and TRBJ2-3; tentative D call: TRBD2 (5 bases). Germline CDR1 reads MNHEY; CDR2 reads SVGAGI. The V end was cut by 2 bases, the J end by 2 bases, with 5 bases between. The CDR3 runs to 13 residues. CDR3 sequence (DNA): TGTGCCAGCAGTTACGACTACACAGATACGCAGTATTTT. Translated: CASSYDYTDTQYF.

CDR3 protein: CASSYAVGTEAFF. The CDR3 DNA reads TGTGCCAGCAGTTACGCGGTTGGTACTGAAGCTTTCTTT. The V call is TRBV6-6, the J call TRBJ1-1; the D is unclear. Trimming cost V 2 bases and J 5 bases, with 9 bases left between them. Germline CDR1 reads MNHNY; CDR2 reads SVGAGI (reference sequence). The CDR3 runs to 13 residues.

V is TRBV27 and J is TRBJ2-1, with TRBD2 matching over 8 bases. From germline, CDR1 is MNHEY and CDR2 SMNVEV (reference sequence). Germline trimming cut 3 bases from V and 4 bases from J; bases unmatched to any gene: 14. There are 18 residues in the CDR3. This CDR3 is CASSFRGGGLAAYNEQFF. The CDR3 DNA follows: TGTGCCAGCAGTTTCCGGGGGGGAGGGCTAGCGGCTTACAATGAGCAGTTCTTC.

This clone has only one observation. The chain joins TRBV3-1 (or the pseudogene TRBV3-2) to TRBJ2-5, with TRBD1 matching 9 bases. The CDR3 is 15 residues long. Per germline, CDR1 LGHDT and CDR2 YNNKEL (reference sequence). V shed 4 bases and J 9 bases; nucleotides not matched to a gene: 12. The CDR3 DNA follows: TGTGCCAGCAGCCCTTACACTCGGGACAGGGTTCCCCAGTACTTC. Its translation is CASSPYTRDRVPQYF.

The chain is built from TRBV5-4 and TRBJ2-5; maybe TRBD2 (5 bases). V shed 2 bases and J shed 4 bases, with 12 bases lying between them. The CDR3 covers 14 residues. Per the germline V gene, CDR1 is SGHNT and CDR2 is YYREEE (reference sequence). Here the CDR3 DNA reads TGTGCCAGCAGCTTCTGGGGAGACGGAGAGACCCAGTACTTC. This sequence encodes CASSFWGDGETQYF.

In regard to this clone: This likely comes from a read error, as the CDR3 has no conserved phenylalanine or tryptophan at its end. The DNA is omitted, as the CDR3 cannot be located on it reliably, and the CDR3 follows TCRdb's listing. The rearrangement links TRBV7-9 to TRBJ1-4; TRBD1 is taken as the D call from the table, unchecked against the DNA. The CDR3 has 12 residues if both end residues are counted. CDR1 SEHNR and CDR2 FQNEAQ come from the germline V gene (reference sequence). The CDR3: CASSLAGGQMLI.

The chain carries TRBV23-1 and TRBJ2-3; the D is unclear. TRBV23-1 is marked as an open reading frame, function uncertain. CDR3 size: 14 residues. The V end lost 7 bases, the J end lost 1 base, and 12 bases lay between the germline ends. CDR3 nucleotide sequence: TGCGCCAGCACCCACGCGGCCCGCACAGATACGCAGTATTTT. This sequence encodes CASTHAARTDTQYF.

This clone has only a few counts. The chain's CDR3 is CASVSDSTDTQYF. The CDR3 nucleotides are TGTGCTAGTGTAAGCGATAGCACAGATACGCAGTATTTT. The chain carries TRBV12-5 and TRBJ2-3; no clear D. CDR3 length: 13 amino acids. The germline gives CDR1 LGHNT, CDR2 FRNRAP. V dropped 7 bases and J dropped 0 bases, with 8 bases sitting between them.

The V call is TRBV5-4, the J call TRBJ2-7, with D possibly matching TRBD1 (5 bases). The V end lost 0 bases, the J end lost 1 base, and 8 bases lay between the germline ends. The CDR3 has 14 amino acids. The germline V gene has CDR1 SGHNT and CDR2 YYREEE (reference sequence). CDR3 in DNA: TGTGCCAGCAGCTTGGTGACAGATTCCTACGAGCAGTACTTC. This encodes CASSLVTDSYEQYF.

The V and J genes are TRBV2 and TRBJ1-4; 9 bases line up with TRBD1. Trimming at V came to 5 bases and at J to 6 bases, leaving 7 bases not matched to a gene. The CDR3 is made up of 15 amino acids. Germline-derived CDR1 and CDR2 are SNHLY and FYNNEI. The CDR3 protein is CASSPTTGGDEKLFF. The CDR3 DNA reads TGTGCCAGCAGTCCTACGACAGGGGGGGATGAAAAACTGTTTTTT. Full variable domain (remainder filled in from reference TRBV2 and TRBJ1-4): EPEVTQTPSHQVTQMGQEVILRCVPISNHLYFYWYRQILGQKVEFLVSFYNNEISEKSEIFDDQFSVERPDGSNFTLKIRSTKLEDSAMYFCASSPTTGGDEKLFFGSGTQLSVL.

This chain connects TRBV7-2 to TRBJ1-1; weak D call: TRBD1 (6 bases). This CDR3 contains 13 residues. Germline CDR1 and CDR2: SGHTA and FQGNSA. Deletions cut 5 bases from V and 1 base from J, with 8 bases between. CDR3 residues: CASSVQGNTEAFF. CDR3 nucleotides: TGTGCCAGCAGCGTACAGGGGAACACTGAAGCTTTCTTT.

The V gene is TRBV6-6, the J gene TRBJ2-5, with 9 bases aligning to TRBD2. CDR3 size: 16 residues. The junction had 9 bases not matched to a gene; V was cut back by 2 bases and J by 5 bases. The germline CDR1 and CDR2 sequences are MNHNY and SVGAGI (reference sequence). The CDR3 loop is CASSYGGVTSGETQYF. CDR3 coding DNA: TGTGCCAGCAGTTACGGAGGCGTGACTAGCGGCGAGACCCAGTACTTC.

This sequence joins TRBV2 and TRBJ2-1; 14 bases map to TRBD2. The germline V gene has CDR1 SNHLY and CDR2 FYNNEI. V was clipped by 6 bases and J by 12 bases; unmatched bases: 7. The CDR3 has 14 residues. This CDR3 is CASREGLAGVRQFF. CDR3 coding DNA: TGTGCCAGCAGGGAGGGACTAGCGGGAGTTCGGCAGTTCTTC.

The chain carries TRBV7-9 and TRBJ1-2; unclear D gene. The CDR3 extends over 14 amino acids. From germline, CDR1 is SEHNR and CDR2 FQNEAQ (reference sequence). The ends were cut back, 4 bases at V and 6 bases at J, with 15 bases in the middle. For the CDR3, the DNA is TGTGCCAGCAGCTGGAACAGTGCTCAGGATGGCTACACCTTC. This gives the protein CASSWNSAQDGYTF. Based on the CDR3 plus reference TRBV7-9 and TRBJ1-2, the full variable domain is DTGVSQNPRHKITKRGQNVTFRCDPISEHNRLYWYRQTLGQGPEFLTYFQNEAQLEKSRLLSDRFSAERPKGSFSTLEIQRTEQGDSAMYLCASSWNSAQDGYTFGSGTRLTVV.

The genes are TRBV6-5 and TRBJ2-3; TRBD1 might be the D (6 bases). V lost 0 bases and J 4 bases, leaving 8 bases between the germline ends. This CDR3 has 14 residues. The V gene's germline CDR1 is MNHEY and CDR2 SVGAGI. The CDR3 sequence: CASSYSPGADTQYF. CDR3 DNA sequence: TGTGCCAGCAGTTACTCGCCAGGGGCAGATACGCAGTATTTT.

The V call is TRBV7-2, the J call TRBJ1-2, with a tentative D call TRBD1 (6 bases). Trimming shortened V by 1 base and J by 8 bases, and 17 bases separated the two germline ends. There are 15 residues in the CDR3. Germline-derived CDR1 and CDR2 are SGHTA and FQGNSA. CDR3 in amino acids: CASSLVLWDTGGYTF. The CDR3 DNA is TGTGCCAGCAGCTTAGTTCTATGGGACACGGGGGGCTACACCTTC.

This rearrangement joins TRBV19 to TRBJ2-1; D not resolved. Per the germline V gene, CDR1 is LNHDA and CDR2 is SQIVND (reference sequence). V shed 4 bases and J shed 11 bases, with 15 bases lying between them. The CDR3 is made up of 13 amino acids. This CDR3 is CASSSVTGVKQFF. For the CDR3, the DNA is TGTGCCAGTAGTAGTGTTACCGGAGTGAAGCAGTTCTTC.

V gene TRBV12-3 or TRBV12-4 combines with J gene TRBJ2-7, with TRBD1 matching over 7 bases. The ends lost 3 bases at V and 5 bases at J; junction bases unmatched: 4. The CDR3 spans 13 residues. The CDR3 spells CASSFGTADEQYF. For the CDR3, the DNA is TGTGCCAGCAGTTTCGGGACAGCGGACGAGCAGTACTTC.

V and J are TRBV19 and TRBJ2-1, with TRBD2 as a possible D gene (6 bases). Germline CDR1 reads LNHDA; CDR2 reads SQIVND (reference sequence). The germline V and J ends were trimmed by 6 bases and 12 bases, with 15 bases remaining between them. This CDR3 contains 12 residues. The DNA of the CDR3 is TGTGCCAGTAGAGCGGGCCCCCGTAGGCAGTTCTTC. Its protein is CASRAGPRRQFF.

This clone was picked up a small number of times. V gene TRBV15 combines with J gene TRBJ2-1, with 14 bases fitting TRBD2. The V segment lost 3 bases and the J segment 5 bases; nucleotides outside the gene matches: 6. This CDR3 spans 17 amino acids. Germline CDR1 and CDR2: LNHNV and YYDKDF (reference sequence). Written as DNA, the CDR3 is TGTGCCACCAGCAGGGAAAGACTAGCGGGGGGGGACAATGAGCAGTTCTTC. This translates into CATSRERLAGGDNEQFF.

The chain uses TRBV5-4 and TRBJ2-1; unclear D gene. This CDR3 has 13 residues. Between the trimmed V and J ends, which lost 2 bases and 8 bases, there was a span of 11 bases. CDR1 and CDR2 from the germline V gene are SGHNT and YYREEE (reference sequence). For the CDR3, the DNA is TGTGCCAGCAGCTTTCGGAGAAACGATGAGCAGTTCTTC. This sequence encodes CASSFRRNDEQFF. The variable domain in full, with the rest retrieved from reference TRBV5-4 and TRBJ2-1, is ETGVTQSPTHLIKTRGQQVTLRCSSQSGHNTVSWYQQALGQGPQFIFQYYREEENGRGNFPPRFSGLQFPNYSSELNVNALELDDSALYLCASSFRRNDEQFFGPGTRLTVL.

J is TRBJ2-5 and V is TRBV7-6, with D tentatively TRBD2 (6 bases). V was trimmed by 2 bases and J by 5 bases, leaving 12 bases between them. Germline CDR1 and CDR2: SGHVS and FNYEAQ. The CDR3 runs to 14 residues. CDR3 protein: CASSLQPGGETQYF. CDR3 DNA: TGTGCCAGCAGCTTACAACCCGGGGGTGAGACCCAGTACTTC.

V is TRBV18 and J is TRBJ2-7; tentative D call: TRBD2 (7 bases). The germline V gene has CDR1 KGHSH and CDR2 LQKENI. The ends were cut back, 6 bases at V and 2 bases at J, with 20 bases in the middle. The CDR3 length is 16 residues. The CDR3 is CASSEQGGAWTYEQYF. CDR3 sequence (DNA): TGTGCCAGCTCCGAACAAGGGGGGGCTTGGACCTACGAGCAGTACTTC.

J is TRBJ2-7 and V is TRBV18; 12 bases agree with TRBD1. This CDR3 has 14 residues. V was clipped by 8 bases and J by 7 bases; unmatched bases: 9. CDR1 and CDR2 (germline): KGHSH, LQKENI. CDR3 in amino acids: CASRPGQGAREQYF. The CDR3 DNA is TGTGCCAGCCGTCCGGGACAGGGGGCCCGGGAGCAGTACTTC. Drawing the rest from reference TRBV18 and TRBJ2-7, the complete variable domain is NAGVMQNPRHLVRRRGQEARLRCSPMKGHSHVYWYRQLPEEGLKFMVYLQKENIIDESGMPKERFSAEFPKEGPSILRIQQVVRGDSAAYFCASRPGQGAREQYFGPGTRLTVT.

This rearrangement joins TRBV29-1 to TRBJ2-7, with a weak D call TRBD1 (6 bases). The CDR3 contains 15 residues. V was shortened by 6 bases and J by 2 bases, with 20 bases between the two germline ends. Germline V CDR1 and CDR2: SQVTM, ANQGSEA. DNA of the CDR3: TGCAGCGTCGCCGTGGGGCAGGGGTTGACCTACGAGCAGTACTTC. It encodes CSVAVGQGLTYEQYF.

The chain uses TRBV7-9 and TRBJ1-2, with TRBD1 matching over 7 bases. Germline CDR1 reads SEHNR; CDR2 reads FQNEAQ (reference sequence). The CDR3 runs to 16 residues. Germline trimming cut 1 base from V and 5 bases from J; bases unmatched to any gene: 10. This chain's CDR3 is CASSLGATGTEYGYTF. Written as DNA, the CDR3 is TGTGCCAGCAGCTTAGGGGCCACTGGGACAGAATATGGCTACACCTTC.

This clone was observed a few times. The chain is built from TRBV7-9 and TRBJ1-1; D is perhaps TRBD1 (6 bases). V shed 4 bases and J shed 1 base, with 7 bases lying between them. Germline values: CDR1 SEHNR, CDR2 FQNEAQ (reference sequence). CDR3 length: 13 amino acids. The CDR3 spells CASSWTANTEAFF. Written as DNA, the CDR3 is TGTGCCAGCAGCTGGACAGCGAACACTGAAGCTTTCTTT.